This section outlines one TCR beta chain sequence together with its context. Its target is not known. This CDR3 is built from 16 residues. CDR1 is LNHNV, CDR2 YYDKDF, per germline (reference sequence). Trimming took off 0 bases at V and 3 bases at J, with 15 bases between the two ends. The sample belongs to a study of Graves' ophthalmopathy and Graves' hyperthyroidism. Across the whole study: Untreated patients at initial diagnosis provided peripheral blood.

A diagnosis was made from clinical symptoms together with serum thyroxine, TRAb, thyroid ultrasound and orbital computed tomography. Study-wide results and limits: Also, most clonotypes expanded in the thyroid above 0.001 frequency appeared in blood. Ophthalmopathy progression predictions by the model showed 72.22% specificity and about 70% sensitivity.

RNA transcripts were the template, and TCR beta CDR3 regions were amplified from them. First-round RT-PCR with HTBI primers preceded a second-round multiplex PCR. A single record per CDR3 protein comes from TCRdb applying MiXCR to the multiplex PCR reads. The sample has 600,000 to 950,000 distinct CDR3 sequences; around 40% are singletons. The TCR sequence derives from an adult man with Graves' ophthalmopathy. J is TRBJ2-7 and V is TRBV15; a weak D match, TRBD1 (6 bases). Sequences were obtained from peripheral blood. The CDR3 DNA is TGTGCCACCAGCAGAGAGGGGTGGGACAAAGACTACGAGCAGTACTTC. Its protein is CATSREGWDKDYEQYF. The variable domain in full, completed from reference TRBV15 and TRBJ2-7, reads DAMVIQNPRYQVTQFGKPVTLSCSQTLNHNVMYWYQQKSSQAPKLLFHYYDKDFNNEADTPDNFQSRRPNTSFCFLDIRSPGLGDTAMYLCATSREGWDKDYEQYFGPGTRLTVT.